This T cell receptor beta chain stems from a study of OX40 agonist ivuxolimab in advanced cancers. In terms of the full investigation: Ivuxolimab was a fully human IgG2 agonistic monoclonal antibody targeting the costimulatory receptor OX40 (CD134). The point of sequencing TCRbeta in the periphery was to test whether ivuxolimab changed TCR sequence diversity and drove clonal T-cell expansion. Intravenous ivuxolimab was administered to patients every 2 weeks at six dose levels: 0.01, 0.1, 0.3, 1.5, 3 and 10 mg/kg. Prior anti-PD-1, anti-PD-L1 or anti-CTLA-4 therapy was permitted, and 30% to 45% of dose-escalation patients had received checkpoint inhibitors. The monotherapy dose-escalation portion (N ≈ 56 patients) of the phase I ivuxolimab trial is reported in the paper. Among the approximately 50 dose-escalation patients, about 19 had hepatocellular carcinoma, about 15 melanoma, 9 renal cell carcinoma and 9 head and neck cancer. In the dose-escalation cohort, around 80% of patients were male, and the mean age was around 60 years with a range of roughly 23 to 90. Three dose-escalation patients achieved partial responses, one with hepatocellular carcinoma and two with cutaneous melanoma. Points the paper makes about the study in general: Low levels of normalized T-cell clonal expansion were also seen in some patients who did not respond. At doses from 0.1 to 3.0 mg/kg, clonal expansion was seen in both CD4+ and CD8+ blood T cells between baseline and week 6. The antigen specificity of the peripheral T cells that underwent clonal expansion was not determined. After ivuxolimab, CD8+ T cells had more expanded clones than CD4+ T cells on average. In the 0.1-3.0 mg/kg groups, partial responders were among the patients with the lowest normalized peripheral clonal expansion, particularly in CD8+ T cells.

Patients with autoimmune disease history or receiving systemic immunosuppression were excluded from the trial. In every dose cohort, peripheral blood was drawn for TCR sequencing at baseline, cycle 4 day 1, and cycle 7 day 1. The samples were drawn from a first-in-human, open-label, multicenter phase I dose-escalation trial of ivuxolimab. Adults with locally advanced or metastatic melanoma, renal cell carcinoma, hepatocellular carcinoma or head and neck squamous cell carcinoma were enrolled in the trial. Before TCR sequencing, CD4+ and CD8+ T cells were separately sorted from peripheral blood. Genomic DNA was extracted from sorted cells for sequencing of the TCRbeta CDR3 region. The immunoSEQ Assay was used to sequence the TCRbeta CDR3 regions. The source is immuneACCESS, and TCRdb retained only in-frame sequences with V and J called. Part of the clones is not carried over; for the studies checked, unresolved V genes explain less than half of this, and the remainder is unexplained. The sample has around 67,000 clones on record, around four fifths of them singletons. The ten largest clones take up about 2.4% of the sample.

The germline V gene sets CDR1 to MDHEN and CDR2 to SYDVKM. V is cut back by 4 bases and J by 5 bases, with 3 bases in the junction unmatched. Counted from cysteine to phenylalanine, this CDR3 has 13 amino acids. The sequence is cut down to CDR3 DNA, 39 bases in frame from base 1. For this clone: Its antigen target is currently unknown. No base quality values were provided; no much bigger clone lies one nucleotide off.

This material consisted of CD4+ or CD8+ T cells sorted from blood, taken in a trial of the OX40 agonist ivuxolimab. The sequence was obtained from an adult with an advanced solid tumor such as melanoma, head and neck, liver or kidney cancer. Here the chain combines TRBV28 and TRBJ1-2; a stretch of 8 junction bases matches TRBD1. Here is the DNA: TGTGCCAGCAGTTCGGACAGGGTTTATGGCTACACCTTC. Its coded protein is CASSSDRVYGYTF.